Each of the 27 T cell receptor beta chains below was sequenced from the same sample in a study of radiotherapy plus CTLA-4 blockade in lung cancer. Profiled with immunoSEQ multiplex PCR; TCRdb holds only in-frame clones, not every one. The data contain 40,000 to 45,000 clones, approximately 80% of them seen just once; the ten biggest clones take up approximately 2.6%. The specimen was peripheral blood, collected from a patient treated with radiotherapy plus ipilimumab. These receptors were collected from a human donor with non-small cell lung cancer whose response to radiotherapy plus ipilimumab could not be evaluated.

This clone was counted once. The chain has TRBV27 and TRBJ2-3, with 8 bases that match TRBD2. The CDR3 spans 14 residues. V lost 8 bases to trimming and J lost 3 bases; unmatched junction nucleotides: 7. Germline loops: CDR1 MNHEY, CDR2 SMNVEV (reference sequence). CDR3 residues: CASSGLAVTDTQYF. Written as DNA, the CDR3 is TGTGCCAGCTCTGGACTAGCTGTGACAGATACGCAGTATTTT.

The rearrangement uses TRBV18 and TRBJ2-5; 8 nucleotides match TRBD1. Per germline, CDR1 KGHSH and CDR2 LQKENI. The length of the CDR3 is 14 residues. V trimming: 2 bases; J trimming: 1 base; junction bases outside the gene matches: 0. For the CDR3, the DNA is TGTGCCAGCTCACCAACAGGGGGCCAAGAGACCCAGTACTTC. It encodes CASSPTGGQETQYF.

The chain employs TRBV6-1 and TRBJ2-4; D remains unclear. CDR3 length: 14 residues. Germline loops: CDR1 MNHNS, CDR2 SASEGT. The V gene lost 4 bases and the J gene lost 0 bases, with 7 bases spanning the gap. CDR3 residues: CASSASGAKNIQYF. The CDR3, as DNA: TGTGCCAGCAGTGCTTCGGGAGCCAAAAACATTCAGTACTTC.

V gene TRBV6-6 combines with J gene TRBJ1-3; TRBD1 aligns across 9 bases. The ends lost 5 bases at V and 3 bases at J; junction bases unmatched: 5. The CDR3 extends over 15 amino acids. Germline lookup yields CDR1 MNHNY and CDR2 SVGAGI (reference sequence). The chain's CDR3 is CASSRTGEIGNTIYF. CDR3 coding DNA: TGTGCCAGCAGTAGGACAGGGGAAATTGGAAACACCATATATTTT.

The chain recombines TRBV27 with TRBJ1-2; 9 bases agree with TRBD1. The V segment lost 5 bases and the J segment 8 bases; nucleotides outside the gene matches: 12. The CDR3 is 15 amino acids. The germline V gene has CDR1 MNHEY and CDR2 SMNVEV (reference sequence). CDR3 protein: CASSRPGQGFGGYTF. The CDR3 DNA sequence: TGTGCCAGCAGTCGACCGGGACAGGGTTTTGGAGGCTACACCTTC.

This chain uses TRBV7-2 with TRBJ2-7; 8 nucleotides agree with TRBD2. The V gene's germline CDR1 is SGHTA and CDR2 FQGNSA. J gave up 0 bases and V 1 base, and 2 bases lay outside the gene matches. This CDR3 spans 15 amino acids. In nucleotides, the CDR3 is TGTGCCAGCAGCTTAGGCGGGAGGAGCTCCTACGAGCAGTACTTC. Encoded protein: CASSLGGRSSYEQYF.

The chain employs TRBV6-5 and TRBJ2-7; possible D gene TRBD1, 6 bases. V was clipped by 5 bases and J by 5 bases, with 16 bases between them. The germline gives CDR1 MNHEY, CDR2 SVGAGI. The CDR3 extends over 14 amino acids. DNA for the CDR3: TGTGCCAGCAGTCGAATCCGGACAGTCAACGAGCAGTACTTC. Protein: CASSRIRTVNEQYF.

The chain links TRBV7-2 to TRBJ1-5, with 11 positions matching TRBD1. Germline CDR1 and CDR2: SGHTA and FQGNSA. CDR3 length: 14 residues. Trimming at V came to 3 bases and at J to 5 bases, leaving 0 bases not matched to a gene. DNA of the CDR3: TGTGCCAGCAGCTTGGGACAGGGGGATCAGCCCCAGCATTTT. This sequence encodes CASSLGQGDQPQHF.

The rearrangement uses TRBV7-9 and TRBJ1-5, with TRBD1 matching over 9 bases. Germline loops: CDR1 SEHNR, CDR2 FQNEAQ (reference sequence). Trimming at V came to 5 bases and at J to 2 bases, leaving 4 bases not matched to a gene. This CDR3 contains 15 residues. CDR3 sequence: CASSRGQGGNQPQHF. Here the CDR3 DNA reads TGTGCCAGCAGCCGGGGACAGGGTGGCAATCAGCCCCAGCATTTT.

The chain carries TRBV15 and TRBJ2-3; 7 bases align to TRBD2. V lost 4 bases and J lost 3; bases outside the gene matches: 4. CDR1 and CDR2 (germline): LNHNV, YYDKDF (reference sequence). CDR3 length: 14 amino acids. The CDR3 spells CATSTLGGTDTQYF. CDR3 nucleotides: TGTGCCACCAGCACTCTCGGGGGGACAGATACGCAGTATTTT.

The chain is built from TRBV19 and TRBJ2-2; perhaps TRBD2 as D (5 bases). The length of the CDR3 is 14 residues. V was clipped by 1 base and J by 2 bases, with 5 bases between them. Germline V gene data show CDR1 as LNHDA and CDR2 as SQIVND (reference sequence). CDR3 sequence (DNA): TGTGCCAGTAGTATAGCGGGAAACACCGGGGAGCTGTTTTTT. Translation gives CASSIAGNTGELFF.

This clone was observed a single time. The V gene is TRBV19, the J gene TRBJ2-7; TRBD1 matches at 8 bases. The germline V gene has CDR1 LNHDA and CDR2 SQIVND (reference sequence). With 4 bases clipped from V and 7 bases from J, the junction kept 9 bases outside the gene matches. The CDR3 totals 14 residues. Here the CDR3 DNA reads TGTGCCAGTAGTACCGGGACAGGCGGTGGGGAGCAGTACTTC. This sequence encodes CASSTGTGGGEQYF.

The chain joins TRBV7-9 to TRBJ2-7, with TRBD1 matching 8 bases. The germline gives CDR1 SEHNR, CDR2 FQNEAQ (reference sequence). The V segment lost 5 bases and the J segment 6 bases; nucleotides outside the gene matches: 12. CDR3 length: 15 residues. The CDR3 DNA sequence: TGTGCCAGCAGCGAAACAGGGGGTGAGATTCTCGAGCAGTACTTC. It translates to CASSETGGEILEQYF.

The CDR3 nucleotides read TGCGCCAGCAGCTTCGGGACAACCCCGCGTCGAGAGACCCAGTACTTC. It specifies CASSFGTTPRRETQYF. The genes are TRBV5-1 and TRBJ2-5; possible D gene TRBD1, 6 bases. Germline CDR1 reads SGHRS; CDR2 reads YFSETQ. V was pared by 2 bases and J by 4 bases, with 18 bases between. The CDR3 sequence is 16 residues long. Variable domain in full (rest from reference TRBV5-1 and TRBJ2-5): KAGVTQTPRYLIKTRGQQVTLSCSPISGHRSVSWYQQTPGQGLQFLFEYFSETQRNKGNFPGRFSGRQFSNSRSEMNVSTLELGDSALYLCASSFGTTPRRETQYFGPGTRLLVL.

J is TRBJ1-1 and V is TRBV19, with D hard to call. Germline V lookup: CDR1 LNHDA, CDR2 SQIVND (reference sequence). V lost 1 base and J 5 bases, leaving 14 bases between the germline ends. The CDR3 loop spans 15 amino acids. The CDR3 DNA follows: TGTGCCAGTAGTATAGCGGGCGGGATTAGGACTGAAGCTTTCTTT. Translating it yields CASSIAGGIRTEAFF.

This clone appeared a few times. V and J are TRBV18 and TRBJ1-4; D is undetermined. CDR1 and CDR2 (germline): KGHSH, LQKENI. Trimming took off 3 bases at V and 8 bases at J, with 16 bases between the two ends. The CDR3 runs to 15 residues. The CDR3: CASSPLPGREEKLFF. The CDR3 nucleotides read TGTGCCAGCTCACCCCTGCCCGGGCGGGAAGAAAAACTGTTTTTT.

This clone showed up just once. V is TRBV7-6 and J is TRBJ2-7, with 11 bases matching TRBD1. After removal of 6 bases from V and 7 bases from J, the junction contained 11 bases not matched to a gene. The CDR3 covers 15 residues. Germline loops: CDR1 SGHVS, CDR2 FNYEAQ. The CDR3: CASSLGQGGNREQYF. The DNA of the CDR3 is TGTGCCAGCAGTTTGGGACAGGGGGGGAATCGGGAGCAGTACTTC.

V and J are TRBV4-2 and TRBJ2-5; 9 positions agree with TRBD1. This CDR3 is 16 amino acids long. Germline V CDR1 and CDR2: LGHNA, YNFKEQ. V gave up 1 base and J gave up 3 bases; unmatched junction bases: 6. CDR3 in DNA: TGTGCCAGCAGCCAAGGTCTGGACAGGGGTAAAGAGACCCAGTACTTC. It specifies CASSQGLDRGKETQYF.

CDR3 bases: TGTGCCAGCAGCGCCTCGGGACAGCAGAACACTGAAGCTTTCTTT. Its translation is CASSASGQQNTEAFF. This chain joins TRBV11-1 and TRBJ1-1, with 7 bases aligning to TRBD1. Germline V gene lookup returns CDR1 SGHAT and CDR2 FQDESV (reference sequence). The trim removed 5 bases at V and 1 base at J, leaving 7 bases unmatched. This CDR3 region has 15 residues.

The chain employs TRBV4-3 and TRBJ1-2; D not certain. The germline V gene has CDR1 LGHNA and CDR2 YSLEER. Between the trimmed V and J ends, which lost 1 base and 0 bases, there was a span of 9 bases. This CDR3 is 15 amino acids long. In DNA, the CDR3 is TGCGCCAGCAGCCAAGCAGGTTCTTCTAACTATGGCTACACCTTC. This sequence encodes CASSQAGSSNYGYTF.

The count of this clone is one. This chain connects TRBV29-1 to TRBJ1-5; perhaps TRBD1 as D (6 bases). This CDR3 contains 14 residues. Trimming took off 1 base at V and 6 bases at J, with 13 bases between the two ends. CDR1 is SQVTM, CDR2 ANQGSEA, per germline. The CDR3 here is CSVEGGLEGQPQHF. In DNA form, the CDR3 reads TGCAGCGTTGAAGGGGGGCTCGAGGGTCAGCCCCAGCATTTT.

The chain has TRBV28 and TRBJ2-3; the D gene is possibly TRBD2 (6 bases). CDR1 is MDHEN, CDR2 SYDVKM, per germline. V was shortened by 7 bases and J by 1 base, with 21 bases between the two germline ends. The CDR3 is made up of 17 amino acids. CDR3 DNA: TGTGCCAGCACCAATTTGTGGGGGGTAGGGGGCACAGATACGCAGTATTTT. This gives the protein CASTNLWGVGGTDTQYF.

This sequence joins TRBV27 and TRBJ1-5, with 8 bases fitting TRBD1. CDR3 size: 18 residues. CDR1 and CDR2 from the germline V gene are MNHEY and SMNVEV (reference sequence). J lost 0 bases, V lost 6 bases, and 13 bases had no gene match. The CDR3 region is CASSPRQGIVYSNQPQHF. The CDR3 region has the DNA TGTGCCAGCAGCCCTAGACAGGGGATCGTGTATAGCAATCAGCCCCAGCATTTT.

The DNA of the CDR3 is TGTGCCAGCAGTTACTCGGGTGGGAGTTGGGAGACCCAGTACTTC. Protein sequence: CASSYSGGSWETQYF. The genes are TRBV6-5 and TRBJ2-5, with D possibly matching TRBD2 (5 bases). The CDR3 has 15 residues. Germline V gene lookup returns CDR1 MNHEY and CDR2 SVGAGI. Between the trimmed V and J ends, which lost 0 bases and 5 bases, there was a span of 13 bases.

The V gene is TRBV7-2, the J gene TRBJ2-2; weak D call: TRBD1 (5 bases). The length of the CDR3 is 13 residues. Trimming left V 0 bases short and J 7 bases short, with 6 bases between. Germline CDR1 is SGHTA and CDR2 is FQGNSA. The CDR3 sequence: CASSLARGGELFF. The CDR3 DNA reads as TGTGCCAGCAGCTTAGCAAGGGGCGGGGAGCTGTTTTTT.

The chain uses TRBV5-1 and TRBJ1-1; D possibly corresponds to TRBD1 (6 bases). The CDR3 spans 15 residues. CDR1 and CDR2 (germline): SGHRS, YFSETQ. V was cut by 4 bases and J by 0 bases, with 13 bases left in between. CDR3 loop: CASSLGTSMNTEAFF. CDR3 bases: TGCGCCAGCAGCCTGGGGACATCGATGAACACTGAAGCTTTCTTT.

The chain is built from TRBV27 and TRBJ1-5, with unresolved D. Germline lookup yields CDR1 MNHEY and CDR2 SMNVEV (reference sequence). Trimming cost V 3 bases and J 1 base, with 4 bases left between them. CDR3 length: 13 amino acids. This chain's CDR3 is CASSLSSNQPQHF. The CDR3 region has the DNA TGTGCCAGCAGTTTGAGCAGCAATCAGCCCCAGCATTTT.